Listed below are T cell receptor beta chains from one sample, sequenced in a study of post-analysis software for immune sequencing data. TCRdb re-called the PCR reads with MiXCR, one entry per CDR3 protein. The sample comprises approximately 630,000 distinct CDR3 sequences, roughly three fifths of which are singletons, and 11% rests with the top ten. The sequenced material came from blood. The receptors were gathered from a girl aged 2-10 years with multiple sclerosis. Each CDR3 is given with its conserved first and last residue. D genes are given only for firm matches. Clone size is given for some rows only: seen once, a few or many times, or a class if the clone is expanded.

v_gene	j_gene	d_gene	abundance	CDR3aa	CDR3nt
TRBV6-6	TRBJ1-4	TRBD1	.	CASSYRGSDEKLFF	TGTGCCAGCAGCTACAGGGGGTCGGATGAAAAACTGTTTTTT
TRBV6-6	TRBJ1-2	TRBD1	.	CASTPVGQGGGYTF	TGTGCCAGCACCCCGGTGGGGCAGGGGGGCGGCTACACCTTC
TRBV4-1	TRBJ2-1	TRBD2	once	CASSQEGVAGVRFEQFF	TGCGCCAGCAGCCAAGAAGGGGTAGCGGGAGTAAGGTTTGAGCAGTTCTTC
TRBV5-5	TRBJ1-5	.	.	CASSPDPRHQPQHF	TGTGCCAGCAGCCCGGACCCCCGGCACCAGCCCCAGCATTTT
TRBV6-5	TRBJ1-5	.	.	CAGSYSNTGQPQHF	TGTGCCGGCAGTTACTCGAATACGGGACAGCCCCAGCATTTT
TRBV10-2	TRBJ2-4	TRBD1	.	CASRDWTGQNIQYF	TGCGCCAGCAGGGATTGGACAGGACAAAACATTCAGTACTTC
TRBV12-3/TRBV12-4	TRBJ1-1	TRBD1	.	CASRRQGASTEAFF	TGTGCCAGCAGACGACAGGGGGCAAGTACTGAAGCTTTCTTT
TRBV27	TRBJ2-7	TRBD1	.	CASSSPSTGYEQYF	TGTGCCAGCAGTTCGCCCTCGACAGGGTACGAGCAGTACTTC
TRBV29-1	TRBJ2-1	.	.	CSVGVGALNEQFF	TGCAGCGTTGGGGTGGGGGCCCTCAATGAGCAGTTCTTC
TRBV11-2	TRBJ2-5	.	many	CASSLGGRGETQYF	TGTGCCAGCAGCTTAGGAGGTAGGGGAGAGACCCAGTACTTC